This T cell receptor (beta chain) was captured in a study of metastatic and nonmetastatic thyroid tumors. This clone was found many times. Between the trimmed V and J ends, which lost 1 base and 6 bases, there was a span of 9 bases. The CDR3 contains 13 residues. Looked up from germline, CDR1 is SGHAT and CDR2 is FQNNGV. None of the patients had undergone any treatment ahead of thyroid surgery. TCRdb re-called the PCR reads through MiXCR. Of about 4,300 clones listed, approximately 35% are singletons. The chain has TRBV11-2 and TRBJ1-1, with D uncertain. Sequencing used tumor tissue. The clonotype originates from a male donor with papillary thyroid cancer or a benign thyroid nodule (not recorded which). Some clones in this sample may be carry-over from other donors' samples. The CDR3: CASSLGSQSEAFF. CDR3 DNA: TGTGCCAGCAGCTTAGGTTCCCAGTCTGAAGCTTTCTTT.